Listed below are T cell receptor beta chains from one sample, sequenced in a study of cytomegalovirus exposure and HLA in healthy donors. The protocol was immunoSEQ multiplex PCR, while the TCRdb copy is restricted to in-frame clones and leaves out a portion. This sample has about 140,000 clones; about 80% occur once, and the top ten carry under 3%. Sequenced input: PBMCs. The receptors come from a female donor in good health and CMV-seronegative. Both conserved end residues are part of each CDR3. The order of the fields is clone size, D gene, V gene, J gene, CDR3 protein, CDR3 DNA. D genes are given only for firm matches. Clone size is shown for a subset of rows, as once, few, many or a class of expanded clone.

clone_size: -
d_call: TRBD1
v_call: TRBV6-1
j_call: TRBJ1-5
cdr3_aa: CASSLQGGYQPQHF
cdr3_nt: TGTGCCAGCAGCCTACAGGGGGGTTATCAGCCCCAGCATTTT

clone_size: -
d_call: -
v_call: TRBV7-2
j_call: TRBJ1-2
cdr3_aa: CASSLDRGAWGYTF
cdr3_nt: TGTGCCAGCAGCTTAGATCGGGGGGCTTGGGGCTACACCTTC

clone_size: -
d_call: TRBD1
v_call: TRBV30
j_call: TRBJ1-5
cdr3_aa: CAWSDWDRGSQPQHF
cdr3_nt: TGTGCCTGGAGTGATTGGGACAGGGGGTCTCAGCCCCAGCATTTT

clone_size: -
d_call: -
v_call: TRBV7-9
j_call: TRBJ1-1
cdr3_aa: CASSSQGNTEAFF
cdr3_nt: TGTGCCAGCAGCTCGCAGGGGAACACTGAAGCTTTCTTT

clone_size: few
d_call: TRBD2
v_call: TRBV5-8
j_call: TRBJ2-5
cdr3_aa: CASSLPGGAKETQYF
cdr3_nt: TGTGCCAGCAGCCTCCCGGGGGGGGCGAAGGAGACCCAGTACTTC

clone_size: -
d_call: -
v_call: TRBV6-4
j_call: TRBJ1-2
cdr3_aa: CASSGVEQVRLNYGYTF
cdr3_nt: TGTGCCAGCAGTGGAGTAGAACAGGTAAGGCTTAACTATGGCTACACCTTC

clone_size: -
d_call: TRBD1
v_call: TRBV27
j_call: TRBJ1-4
cdr3_aa: CASSLGGWTGDNNEKLFF
cdr3_nt: TGTGCCAGCAGTCTGGGGGGCTGGACAGGGGATAATAATGAAAAACTGTTTTTT

clone_size: -
d_call: TRBD1
v_call: TRBV28
j_call: TRBJ2-5
cdr3_aa: CASSSRDRVLQETQYF
cdr3_nt: TGTGCCAGCAGTTCCCGGGACAGGGTACTCCAAGAGACCCAGTACTTC

clone_size: -
d_call: -
v_call: TRBV13
j_call: TRBJ2-7
cdr3_aa: CASSFLRVHEQYF
cdr3_nt: TGTGCCAGCAGCTTTTTGAGGGTCCACGAGCAGTACTTC

clone_size: -
d_call: TRBD1
v_call: TRBV2
j_call: TRBJ1-5
cdr3_aa: CASRDRGPGSPQHF
cdr3_nt: TGTGCCAGCAGGGACAGGGGGCCTGGAAGCCCCCAGCATTTT

clone_size: few
d_call: -
v_call: TRBV7-9
j_call: TRBJ1-1
cdr3_aa: CASSDRQGYTEAFF
cdr3_nt: TGTGCCAGCAGCGATCGACAAGGTTACACTGAAGCTTTCTTT

clone_size: -
d_call: TRBD2
v_call: TRBV7-2
j_call: TRBJ2-4
cdr3_aa: CASSPIHGGAVNIQYF
cdr3_nt: TGTGCCAGCAGCCCTATCCACGGGGGGGCCGTAAACATTCAGTACTTC

clone_size: -
d_call: -
v_call: TRBV7-2
j_call: TRBJ2-1
cdr3_aa: CASSLGALLAREQFF
cdr3_nt: TGTGCCAGCAGCTTAGGTGCCCTATTAGCTAGGGAGCAGTTCTTC

clone_size: -
d_call: TRBD1
v_call: TRBV5-1
j_call: TRBJ2-7
cdr3_aa: CASSLGGTGAEQYF
cdr3_nt: TGCGCCAGCAGCTTGGGGGGAACAGGGGCCGAGCAGTACTTC

clone_size: once
d_call: -
v_call: TRBV28
j_call: TRBJ1-5
cdr3_aa: CASTDGRWVAQPQHF
cdr3_nt: TGTGCCAGCACTGACGGTCGCTGGGTAGCTCAGCCCCAGCATTTT

clone_size: -
d_call: -
v_call: TRBV28
j_call: TRBJ1-5
cdr3_aa: CASSLLTGDQPQHF
cdr3_nt: TGTGCCAGCAGTTTATTAACAGGCGATCAGCCCCAGCATTTT

clone_size: -
d_call: -
v_call: TRBV7-8
j_call: TRBJ2-3
cdr3_aa: CASMRQPTDTQYF
cdr3_nt: TGTGCCAGCATGCGGCAACCCACAGATACGCAGTATTTT

clone_size: -
d_call: TRBD1
v_call: TRBV5-4
j_call: TRBJ2-7
cdr3_aa: CASSRRTGGWYEQYF
cdr3_nt: TGTGCCAGCAGCCGCAGGACAGGGGGCTGGTACGAGCAGTACTTC

clone_size: -
d_call: -
v_call: TRBV6-6
j_call: TRBJ2-7
cdr3_aa: CASSNRVGGTYEQYF
cdr3_nt: TGTGCCAGCAGCAACCGGGTAGGAGGAACCTACGAGCAGTACTTC

clone_size: few
d_call: -
v_call: TRBV7-9
j_call: TRBJ1-1
cdr3_aa: CASSLEGVGTEAFF
cdr3_nt: TGTGCCAGCAGCTTAGAGGGAGTGGGCACTGAAGCTTTCTTT

clone_size: -
d_call: -
v_call: TRBV15
j_call: TRBJ2-7
cdr3_aa: CATSRPPAASYEQYF
cdr3_nt: TGTGCCACCAGCAGGCCCCCAGCGGCCTCCTACGAGCAGTACTTC

clone_size: -
d_call: -
v_call: TRBV28
j_call: TRBJ2-7
cdr3_aa: CASKGKRGHSYEQYF
cdr3_nt: TGTGCCAGCAAGGGGAAAAGGGGCCACTCCTACGAGCAGTACTTC

clone_size: once
d_call: -
v_call: TRBV11-1
j_call: TRBJ1-1
cdr3_aa: CASSLALGSTEAFF
cdr3_nt: TGTGCCAGCAGCTTAGCGCTGGGGAGCACTGAAGCTTTCTTT

clone_size: -
d_call: -
v_call: TRBV6-6
j_call: TRBJ1-3
cdr3_aa: CASSSLNPSRNTIYF
cdr3_nt: TGTGCCAGCAGTTCCCTCAACCCCTCTAGAAACACCATATATTTT

clone_size: once
d_call: TRBD1
v_call: TRBV2
j_call: TRBJ1-2
cdr3_aa: CASTQDRAYGYTF
cdr3_nt: TGTGCCAGCACCCAAGACAGGGCCTATGGCTACACCTTC

clone_size: -
d_call: -
v_call: TRBV10-3
j_call: TRBJ2-7
cdr3_aa: CAISEFGVPYEQYF
cdr3_nt: TGTGCCATCAGTGAGTTCGGGGTGCCCTACGAGCAGTACTTC

clone_size: -
d_call: -
v_call: TRBV14
j_call: TRBJ2-7
cdr3_aa: CASSQDHGRQYF
cdr3_nt: TGTGCCAGCAGCCAAGATCATGGTAGGCAGTACTTC

clone_size: -
d_call: -
v_call: TRBV5-1
j_call: TRBJ2-7
cdr3_aa: CASSLRGVDEQYF
cdr3_nt: TGCGCCAGCAGCCTCCGCGGCGTAGACGAGCAGTACTTC